This T cell receptor beta chain is from a study of blood T cell repertoires in COVID-19. Across the study: Sites across the United States, Italy and Spain contributed samples from acute and convalescent COVID-19. Sources were T cells, B-cell-depleted T cells, or PBMCs; the material itself was cDNA or gDNA.

By share, this clone counts as medium-sized. Per the original data handling: Reference gene primers were amplified, and this amplification served to estimate nucleated cell counts. Sequenced by immunoSEQ multiplex PCR; TCRdb stores in-frame clones only, minus some. V and J calls and clone size are those listed in that table; D and trimming were worked out from the DNA. Of around 13,000 clones listed, about 83% are singletons. CDR3 size: 15 residues. Germline loops: CDR1 LGHNA, CDR2 YSLEER. Germline trimming cut 4 bases from V and 5 bases from J; bases unmatched to any gene: 10. This TCR came from a man between 40 and 49 years old with active or convalescent COVID-19. This chain uses TRBV4-3 with TRBJ1-1; 7 bases match TRBD1. What was sequenced was peripheral blood. The CDR3 nucleotides read TGCGCCAGCAGCCCCGACCGGGACAGAGGGACTGAAGCTTTCTTT. Amino acids: CASSPDRDRGTEAFF.